The clone carrying this T cell receptor beta chain is deemed medium-sized. Its matching antigen is unknown. These data belong to a study of vaccination and CD4 T cells after COVID-19. After removal of 11 bases from V and 4 bases from J, the junction contained 13 bases not matched to a gene. Germline V gene sequence: CDR1 MNHNS, CDR2 SASEGT. The CDR3 has 15 amino acids. An Oncomine TCR Beta short-read assay was used to sequence the DNA from cultured CD4+ T cells. TCRdb recomputed calls from the PCR reads with MiXCR, one row per CDR3 protein. The table lists 9,500 to 15,000 distinct CDR3 sequences, 40% to 60% of them singletons. Indicated treatment: approximately nine-day PBMC culture with coronavirus spike peptide pools or control peptides (ViraFEST assay).

The sequencing sample was made of CD4+ T cells from blood, cultured in vitro. The source is a human donor who had recovered from COVID-19. The V gene is TRBV6-1, the J gene TRBJ2-2, with TRBD2 matching over 7 bases. DNA for the CDR3: TGTGCCTTCTCCGCCCGGGGGGTTAGCACCGGGGAGCTGTTTTTT. Residues: CAFSARGVSTGELFF.